This T cell receptor beta chain stems from a study of T cell repertoires in cytomegalovirus infection. Using its own MiXCR run on the reads, TCRdb lists one record per CDR3 protein. Found here are a few hundred thousand distinct CDR3 sequences, about 18% of them singletons; the top ten hold over 40%. This clonotype appeared a few times. Germline trimming cut 4 bases from V and 0 bases from J; bases unmatched to any gene: 5. Germline V gives CDR1 SGHDN, CDR2 FVKESK. The CDR3 covers 16 residues. The chain joins TRBV14 to TRBJ2-3, with 9 positions matching TRBD2. Sample: CD8+ T cells from PBMCs. This clonotype was sampled from a human donor in good health (CMV status not recorded). Some clones in this sample may be carry-over from other donors' samples. CDR3 residues: CASSPGTSPSTDTQYF. For the CDR3, the DNA is TGTGCCAGCAGCCCTGGGACTAGCCCTAGCACAGATACGCAGTATTTT.